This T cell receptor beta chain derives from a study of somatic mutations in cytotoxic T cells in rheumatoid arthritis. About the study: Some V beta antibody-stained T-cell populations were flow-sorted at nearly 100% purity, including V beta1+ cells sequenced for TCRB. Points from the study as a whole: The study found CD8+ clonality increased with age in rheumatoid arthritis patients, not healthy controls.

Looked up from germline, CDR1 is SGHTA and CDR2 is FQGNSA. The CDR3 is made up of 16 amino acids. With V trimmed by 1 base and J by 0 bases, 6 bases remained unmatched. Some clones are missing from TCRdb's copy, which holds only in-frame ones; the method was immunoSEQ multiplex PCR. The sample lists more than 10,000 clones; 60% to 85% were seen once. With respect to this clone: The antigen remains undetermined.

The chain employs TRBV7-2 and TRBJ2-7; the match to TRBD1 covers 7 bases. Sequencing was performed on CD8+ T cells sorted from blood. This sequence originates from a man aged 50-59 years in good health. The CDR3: CASSLGSRGSSYEQYF. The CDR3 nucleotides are TGTGCCAGCAGCTTAGGGAGCAGGGGGTCCTCCTACGAGCAGTACTTC.